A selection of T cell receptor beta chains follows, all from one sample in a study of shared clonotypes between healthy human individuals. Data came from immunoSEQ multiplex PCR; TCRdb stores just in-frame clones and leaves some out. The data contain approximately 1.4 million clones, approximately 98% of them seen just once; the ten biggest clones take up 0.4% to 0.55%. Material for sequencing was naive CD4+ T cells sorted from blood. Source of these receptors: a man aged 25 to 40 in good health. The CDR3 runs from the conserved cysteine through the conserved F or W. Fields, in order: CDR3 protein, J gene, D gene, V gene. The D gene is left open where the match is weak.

CDR3: CASSLGLAGPTYNEQFF; J: TRBJ2-1; D: TRBD2; V: TRBV5-1
CDR3: CASSPPGAVTYNEQFF; J: TRBJ2-1; D: -; V: TRBV28
CDR3: CASSLLAADTQYF; J: TRBJ2-3; D: -; V: TRBV5-1
CDR3: CASSESPNEKLFF; J: TRBJ1-4; D: -; V: TRBV25-1
CDR3: CASSLGLAGGLYNEQFF; J: TRBJ2-1; D: TRBD2; V: TRBV5-1
CDR3: CASSLRPWDEQFF; J: TRBJ2-1; D: -; V: TRBV7-3
CDR3: CASSQVGDSRPEQYF; J: TRBJ2-7; D: -; V: TRBV4-2
CDR3: CASSHYLTSGANVLTF; J: TRBJ2-6; D: -; V: TRBV7-3
CDR3: CASSSGTSGSYEQYF; J: TRBJ2-7; D: TRBD2; V: TRBV13
CDR3: CASSPWEERGIDTQYF; J: TRBJ2-3; D: TRBD2; V: TRBV18
CDR3: CATSRERVEDYGYTF; J: TRBJ1-2; D: -; V: TRBV15
CDR3: CSVEDQWSGGRWADTQYF; J: TRBJ2-3; D: TRBD2; V: TRBV29-1
CDR3: CASLWGTEAFF; J: TRBJ1-1; D: -; V: TRBV6-5
CDR3: CASSESTRGGTEAFF; J: TRBJ1-1; D: -; V: TRBV10-1
CDR3: CASSTRQGNEQFF; J: TRBJ2-1; D: TRBD1; V: TRBV19
CDR3: CASRPGQAISYEQYF; J: TRBJ2-7; D: TRBD1; V: TRBV28
CDR3: CASSTGGGYTF; J: TRBJ1-2; D: TRBD1; V: TRBV7-6
CDR3: CASSPLQGASGKAYNEQFF; J: TRBJ2-1; D: TRBD2; V: TRBV14
CDR3: CASSLARLAGGPYEQYF; J: TRBJ2-7; D: TRBD2; V: TRBV7-8
CDR3: CASSLGSRQETQYF; J: TRBJ2-5; D: -; V: TRBV11-2
CDR3: CASSYLDAVNYGYTF; J: TRBJ1-2; D: -; V: TRBV19
CDR3: CSAREVDEQYF; J: TRBJ2-7; D: -; V: TRBV20-1
CDR3: CASSQSGGSRNGYTF; J: TRBJ1-2; D: -; V: TRBV7-9
CDR3: CASSQLTGIGETQYF; J: TRBJ2-5; D: -; V: TRBV14